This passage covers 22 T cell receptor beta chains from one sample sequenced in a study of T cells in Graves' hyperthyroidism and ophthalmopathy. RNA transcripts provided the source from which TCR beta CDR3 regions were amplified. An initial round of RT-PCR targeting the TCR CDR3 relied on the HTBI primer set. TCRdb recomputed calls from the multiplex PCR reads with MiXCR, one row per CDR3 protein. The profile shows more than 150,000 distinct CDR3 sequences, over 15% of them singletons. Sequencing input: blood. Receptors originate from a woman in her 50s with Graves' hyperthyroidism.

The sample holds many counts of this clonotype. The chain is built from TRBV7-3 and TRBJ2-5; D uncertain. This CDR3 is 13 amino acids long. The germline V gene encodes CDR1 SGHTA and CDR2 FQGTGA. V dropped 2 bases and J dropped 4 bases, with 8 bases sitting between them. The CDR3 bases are TGTGCCAGCAGCTTACGTCCCCGAGAGACCCAGTACTTC. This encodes CASSLRPRETQYF. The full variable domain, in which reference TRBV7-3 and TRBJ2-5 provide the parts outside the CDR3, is GAGVSQTPSNKVTEKGKYVELRCDPISGHTALYWYRQSLGQGPEFLIYFQGTGAADDSGLPNDRFFAVRPEGSVSTLKIQRTERGDSAVYLCASSLRPRETQYFGPGTRLLVL.

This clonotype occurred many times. In nucleotides, the CDR3 is TGTGCCAGTGGACAGGGTGGTCAGCCCCAGCATTTT. Protein product: CASGQGGQPQHF. The genes are TRBV12-3 or TRBV12-4 and TRBJ1-5, with 8 nucleotides matching TRBD1. The CDR3 sequence is 12 residues long. The junction had 4 bases not matched to a gene; V was cut back by 9 bases and J by 6 bases.

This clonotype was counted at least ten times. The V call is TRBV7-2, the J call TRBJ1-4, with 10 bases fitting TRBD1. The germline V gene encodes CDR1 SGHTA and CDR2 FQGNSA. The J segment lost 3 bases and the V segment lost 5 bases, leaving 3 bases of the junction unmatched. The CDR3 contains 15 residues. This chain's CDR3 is CASSKGTGANEKLFF. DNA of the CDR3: TGTGCCAGCAGCAAAGGGACAGGGGCTAATGAAAAACTGTTTTTT. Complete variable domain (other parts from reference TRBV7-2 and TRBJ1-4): GAGVSQSPSNKVTEKGKDVELRCDPISGHTALYWYRQSLGQGLEFLIYFQGNSAPDKSGLPSDRFSAERTGGSVSTLTIQRTQQEDSAVYLCASSKGTGANEKLFFGSGTQLSVL.

The CDR3 here is CASTWRGQKNEKLFF. The CDR3 DNA reads as TGTGCCAGTACATGGAGGGGCCAGAAAAATGAAAAACTGTTTTTT. This chain links TRBV19 with TRBJ1-4; TRBD1 is a possible D gene (5 bases). The CDR3 is 15 amino acids. V was trimmed by 7 bases and J by 5 bases, leaving 17 bases between them. Per germline, CDR1 LNHDA and CDR2 SQIVND (reference sequence).

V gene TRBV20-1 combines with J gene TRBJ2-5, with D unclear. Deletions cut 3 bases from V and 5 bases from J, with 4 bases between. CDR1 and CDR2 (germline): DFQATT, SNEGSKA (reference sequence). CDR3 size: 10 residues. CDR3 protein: CSASKETQYF. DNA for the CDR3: TGCAGTGCTAGCAAGGAGACCCAGTACTTC.

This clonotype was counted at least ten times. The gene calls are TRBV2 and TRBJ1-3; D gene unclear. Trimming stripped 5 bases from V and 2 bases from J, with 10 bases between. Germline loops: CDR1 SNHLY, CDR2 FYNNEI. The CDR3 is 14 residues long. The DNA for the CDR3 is TGTGCCAGCAGTCAATACGCAACTGGAAACACCATATATTTT. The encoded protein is CASSQYATGNTIYF.

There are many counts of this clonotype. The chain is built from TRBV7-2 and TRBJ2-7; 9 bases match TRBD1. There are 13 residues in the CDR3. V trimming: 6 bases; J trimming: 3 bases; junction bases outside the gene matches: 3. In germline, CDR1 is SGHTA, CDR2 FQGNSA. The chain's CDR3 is CASRGQGVYEQYF. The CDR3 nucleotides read TGTGCCAGCAGGGGACAGGGAGTCTACGAGCAGTACTTC.

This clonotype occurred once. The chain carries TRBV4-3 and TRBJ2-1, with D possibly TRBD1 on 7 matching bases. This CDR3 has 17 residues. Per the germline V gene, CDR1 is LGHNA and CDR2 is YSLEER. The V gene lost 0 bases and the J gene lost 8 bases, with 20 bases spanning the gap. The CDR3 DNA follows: TGCGCCAGCAGCCAAGAGGTAGCGGACAGGTCTTTGGATGAGCAGTTCTTC. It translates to CASSQEVADRSLDEQFF.

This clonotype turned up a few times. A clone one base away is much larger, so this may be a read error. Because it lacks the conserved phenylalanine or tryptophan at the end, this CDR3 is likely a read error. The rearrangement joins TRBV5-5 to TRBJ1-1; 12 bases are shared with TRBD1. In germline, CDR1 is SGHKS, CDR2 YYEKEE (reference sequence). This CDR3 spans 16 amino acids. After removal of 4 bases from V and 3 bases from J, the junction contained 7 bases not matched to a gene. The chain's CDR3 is CASSTGTGGLDTEAFL. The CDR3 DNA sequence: TGTGCCAGCAGCACTGGGACAGGGGGCTTAGACACTGAAGCTTTCCTT.

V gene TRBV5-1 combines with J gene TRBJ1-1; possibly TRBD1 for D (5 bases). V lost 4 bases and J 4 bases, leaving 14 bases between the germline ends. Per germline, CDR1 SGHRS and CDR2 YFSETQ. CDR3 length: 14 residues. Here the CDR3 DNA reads TGCGCCAGCAGCAAGGGCAGGGATCTCACTGAAGCTTTCTTT. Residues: CASSKGRDLTEAFF.

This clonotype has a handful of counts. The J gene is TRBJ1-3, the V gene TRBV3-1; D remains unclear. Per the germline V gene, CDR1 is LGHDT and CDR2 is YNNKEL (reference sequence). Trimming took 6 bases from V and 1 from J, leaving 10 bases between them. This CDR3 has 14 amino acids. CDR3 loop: CASSPSGSGNTIYF. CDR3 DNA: TGTGCCAGCAGTCCCTCGGGATCTGGAAACACCATATATTTT.

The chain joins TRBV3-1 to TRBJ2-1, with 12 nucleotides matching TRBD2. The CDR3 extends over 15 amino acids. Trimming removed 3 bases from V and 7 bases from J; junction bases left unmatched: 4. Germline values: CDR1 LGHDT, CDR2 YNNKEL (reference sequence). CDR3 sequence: CASSHGLAGNNEQFF. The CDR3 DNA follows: TGTGCCAGCAGCCACGGACTAGCGGGGAATAATGAGCAGTTCTTC.

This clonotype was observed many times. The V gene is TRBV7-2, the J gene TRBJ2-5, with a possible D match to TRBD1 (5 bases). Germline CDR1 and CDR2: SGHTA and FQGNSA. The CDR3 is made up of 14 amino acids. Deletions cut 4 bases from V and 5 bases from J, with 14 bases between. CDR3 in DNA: TGTGCCAGCAGCTGGGGCCTGGCGTGGGAGACCCAGTACTTC. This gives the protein CASSWGLAWETQYF.

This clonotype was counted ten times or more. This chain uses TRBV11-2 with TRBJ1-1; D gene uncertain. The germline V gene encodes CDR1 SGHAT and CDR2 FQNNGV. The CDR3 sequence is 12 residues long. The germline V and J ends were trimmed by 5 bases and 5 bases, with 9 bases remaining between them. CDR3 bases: TGTGCCAGCAGCCCACTAAGTACTGAAGCTTTCTTT. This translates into CASSPLSTEAFF. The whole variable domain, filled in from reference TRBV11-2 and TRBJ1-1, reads EAGVAQSPRYKIIEKRQSVAFWCNPISGHATLYWYQQILGQGPKLLIQFQNNGVVDDSQLPKDRFSAERLKGVDSTLKIQPAKLEDSAVYLCASSPLSTEAFFGQGTRLTVV.

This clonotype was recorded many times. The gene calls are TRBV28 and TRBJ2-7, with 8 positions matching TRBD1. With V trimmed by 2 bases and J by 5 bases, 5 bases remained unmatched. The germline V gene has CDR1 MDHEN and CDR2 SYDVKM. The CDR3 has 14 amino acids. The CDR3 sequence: CASSLGQGADEQYF. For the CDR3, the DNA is TGTGCCAGCAGTTTAGGGCAGGGGGCGGACGAGCAGTACTTC.

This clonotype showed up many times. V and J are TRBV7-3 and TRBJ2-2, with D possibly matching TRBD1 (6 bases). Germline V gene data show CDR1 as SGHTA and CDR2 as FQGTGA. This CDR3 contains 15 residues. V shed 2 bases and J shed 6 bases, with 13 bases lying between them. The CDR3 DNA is TGTGCCAGCAGCTTAGGGGGCAGTAATGCCGGGGAGCTGTTTTTT. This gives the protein CASSLGGSNAGELFF.

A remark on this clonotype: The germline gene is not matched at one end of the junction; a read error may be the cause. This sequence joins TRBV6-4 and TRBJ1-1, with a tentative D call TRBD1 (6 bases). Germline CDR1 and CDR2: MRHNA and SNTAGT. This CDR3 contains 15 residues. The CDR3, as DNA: TGTGTCAGCAGACCCCTAGGGGGGGTGAACACTGAAGCTTTCTTT. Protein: CVSRPLGGVNTEAFF.

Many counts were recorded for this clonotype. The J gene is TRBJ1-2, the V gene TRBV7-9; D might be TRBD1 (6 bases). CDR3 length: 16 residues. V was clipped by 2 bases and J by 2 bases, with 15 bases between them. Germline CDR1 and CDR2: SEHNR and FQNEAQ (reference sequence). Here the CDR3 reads CASSLPSGGLNYGYTF. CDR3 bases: TGTGCCAGCAGCTTACCTTCTGGGGGCCTCAACTATGGCTACACCTTC.

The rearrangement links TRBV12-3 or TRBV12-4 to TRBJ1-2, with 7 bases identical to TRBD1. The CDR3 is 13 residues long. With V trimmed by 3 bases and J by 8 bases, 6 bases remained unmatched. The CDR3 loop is CASSLQTGWGYTF. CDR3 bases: TGTGCCAGCAGTTTGCAGACAGGGTGGGGCTACACCTTC.

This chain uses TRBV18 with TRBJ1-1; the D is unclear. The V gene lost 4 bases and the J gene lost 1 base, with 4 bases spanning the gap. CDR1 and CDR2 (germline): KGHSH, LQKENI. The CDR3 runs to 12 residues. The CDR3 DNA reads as TGTGCCAGCTCACGGTCGAACACTGAAGCTTTCTTT. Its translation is CASSRSNTEAFF.

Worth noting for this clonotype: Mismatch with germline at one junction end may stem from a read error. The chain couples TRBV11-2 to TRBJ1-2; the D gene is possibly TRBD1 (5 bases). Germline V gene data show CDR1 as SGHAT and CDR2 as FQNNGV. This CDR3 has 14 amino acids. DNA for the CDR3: TGTGCCAGCAGCTTAGATACTGGGGCCTATCGCTACACCTTC. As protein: CASSLDTGAYRYTF. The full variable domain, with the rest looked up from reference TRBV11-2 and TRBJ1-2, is EAGVAQSPRYKIIEKRQSVAFWCNPISGHATLYWYQQILGQGPKLLIQFQNNGVVDDSQLPKDRFSAERLKGVDSTLKIQPAKLEDSAVYLCASSLDTGAYRYTFGSGTRLTVV.

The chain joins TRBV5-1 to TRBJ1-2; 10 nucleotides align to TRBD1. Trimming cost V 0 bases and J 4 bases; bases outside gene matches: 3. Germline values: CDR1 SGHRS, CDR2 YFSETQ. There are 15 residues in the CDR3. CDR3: CASSLERQGAYGYTF. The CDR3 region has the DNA TGCGCCAGCAGCTTGGAAAGACAGGGGGCCTATGGCTACACCTTC.